A selection of T cell receptor beta chains follows, all from one sample in a study of CD8+CD57+ T cells in acquired aplastic anemia. From the reads, TCRdb called clonotypes with MiXCR, one entry per CDR3 protein. The sample holds 250,000 to 300,000 distinct CDR3 sequences; 55% to 60% are singletons and the top ten take approximately 8%. Source material: sorted CD4+, CD8+, or CD8+CD57+ T cells (not recorded which) from PBMCs. The receptors were gathered from a human donor with severe aplastic anemia or a healthy control (not recorded which). Each CDR3 is given with its conserved first and last residue. Fields, in order: D gene, clone size, V gene, J gene, CDR3 protein, CDR3 DNA. D genes are given only for firm matches. Clone size is given for some rows only: seen once, a few or many times, or a class if the clone is expanded.

-,many,TRBV20-1,TRBJ1-6,CSAREWPLASSPLHF,TGCAGTGCTCGAGAGTGGCCCCTGGCGTCTTCACCCCTCCACTTT
-,-,TRBV7-9,TRBJ1-6,CASSRGQIPDYNSPLHF,TGTGCCAGCAGCCGAGGACAGATCCCCGACTATAATTCACCCCTCCACTTT
-,-,TRBV2,TRBJ1-6,CASKIQQGPLPLHF,TGTGCCAGCAAGATACAACAGGGACCGTTACCCCTCCACTTT
TRBD2,-,TRBV4-2,TRBJ2-4,CASSQTSGGALTKNIQYF,TGTGCCAGCAGCCAGACTAGCGGGGGGGCTTTGACCAAAAACATTCAGTACTTC
-,few,TRBV29-1,TRBJ1-2,CSVPESYTNYGYTF,TGCAGCGTCCCAGAAAGCTACACTAACTATGGCTACACCTTC
-,-,TRBV6-5,TRBJ2-7,CASKGGRSYEQYF,TGTGCCAGCAAAGGTGGCAGATCATACGAGCAGTACTTC
TRBD1,-,TRBV20-1,TRBJ2-5,CSARLSEGARETQHF,TGCAGTGCTAGACTTAGCGAGGGGGCCAGGGAGACCCAGCACTTC
TRBD1,many,TRBV5-1,TRBJ1-1,CASSLDRQGDPGAFF,TGCGCCAGCAGCTTGGATCGACAGGGGGACCCCGGAGCTTTCTTT
TRBD1,many,TRBV13,TRBJ1-6,CASSLGQESSPLHF,TGTGCCAGCAGCCTTGGACAGGAAAGTTCACCCCTCCACTTT
TRBD2,many,TRBV7-2,TRBJ2-5,CASSPRTAGGETQYF,TGTGCCAGCAGCCCCCGGACTGCGGGAGGGGAGACCCAGTACTTC
-,-,TRBV12-3/TRBV12-4,TRBJ1-6,CASSSVSRSPLHF,TGTGCCAGCAGTTCGGTCAGTCGGTCTCCCCTCCACTTT
TRBD1,-,TRBV20-1,TRBJ2-5,CSAREDRGDQYF,TGCAGTGCTAGAGAGGACAGGGGGGACCAGTACTTC
-,-,TRBV20-1,TRBJ2-1,CSAGGHNEQFF,TGCAGTGCTGGCGGTCACAATGAGCAGTTCTTC
TRBD2,-,TRBV12-3/TRBV12-4,TRBJ2-7,CASSPGLAAGEQYF,TGTGCCAGCAGCCCGGGACTAGCGGCTGGTGAGCAGTACTTC
-,-,TRBV15,TRBJ2-6,CATSRDRPAGANVLTF,TGTGCCACCAGCAGAGACAGACCTGCCGGGGCCAACGTCCTGACTTTC
-,-,TRBV24-1,TRBJ1-5,CATRQGGIGQPQHF,TGTGCCACCAGGCAGGGCGGCATTGGTCAGCCCCAGCATTTT
TRBD1,-,TRBV10-3,TRBJ1-1,CASSDRGETEAFF,TGTGCCAGCAGTGACAGGGGAGAGACTGAAGCTTTCTTT
TRBD2,many,TRBV20-1,TRBJ2-7,CSAHLAGNAYEQYF,TGCAGTGCCCATCTAGCGGGGAATGCCTACGAGCAGTACTTC
TRBD1,-,TRBV25-1,TRBJ2-7,CASSPNPWTGGSYEQYF,TGTGCCAGCAGCCCGAACCCCTGGACAGGGGGCTCCTACGAGCAGTACTTC
-,-,TRBV9,TRBJ2-2,CASSGSRSTGELFF,TGTGCCAGCAGCGGTTCGAGAAGCACCGGGGAGCTGTTTTTT
-,-,TRBV7-6,TRBJ1-6,CASSPTDSSYNSPLHF,TGTGCCAGCAGTCCGACAGATAGCTCCTATAATTCACCCCTCCACTTT
-,-,TRBV20-1,TRBJ2-6,CSAAHGQPRAF,TGCAGTGCTGCACACGGACAGCCGAGAGCTTTC
TRBD1,-,TRBV12-3/TRBV12-4,TRBJ1-1,CASRPGQGAFF,TGTGCCAGCAGGCCGGGACAGGGGGCTTTCTTT
TRBD1,once,TRBV25-1,TRBJ1-1,CASSVQGGGDTEAFF,TGTGCCAGCAGTGTACAGGGGGGAGGAGACACTGAAGCTTTCTTT
TRBD2,-,TRBV25-1,TRBJ2-3,CASSASGDTDTQYF,TGTGCCAGCAGTGCTAGCGGGGATACAGATACGCAGTATTTT
-,few,TRBV24-1,TRBJ2-7,CATSDFHEQYF,TGTGCCACCAGTGATTTTCACGAGCAGTACTTC
-,-,TRBV19,TRBJ1-1,CASSMWGSGTEAFF,TGTGCCAGTAGTATGTGGGGGTCGGGCACTGAAGCTTTCTTT
TRBD2,many,TRBV25-1,TRBJ2-1,CAASRGGLSNEQFF,TGTGCCGCCTCCCGGGGGGGCCTATCCAATGAGCAGTTCTTC
TRBD1,many,TRBV15,TRBJ2-7,CATSRGTGIYEQYF,TGTGCCACCAGTAGAGGGACAGGGATTTACGAGCAGTACTTC
-,few,TRBV7-8,TRBJ2-7,CASSADRTYEQYF,TGTGCCAGCAGCGCCGACAGAACCTACGAGCAGTACTTC
-,-,TRBV9,TRBJ2-2,CASTQGLATNEQFFGPGGGGELFF,-